The 9 T cell receptor beta chains below come from one sample, sequenced in a study of blood T cell repertoires in COVID-19. Data came from immunoSEQ multiplex PCR; TCRdb stores just in-frame clones and leaves some out. The sample includes 330,000 or so clones, about 88% of them seen just once. The sequenced sample was PBMCs or T cells enriched from blood (not recorded which). Receptor source: a woman between 25 and 40 years old who had been exposed to COVID-19.

The gene calls are TRBV3-1 (or the pseudogene TRBV3-2) and TRBJ1-2, with 12 positions matching TRBD1. V trimming: 4 bases; J trimming: 5 bases; junction bases outside the gene matches: 8. The CDR3 totals 16 residues. The germline V gene encodes CDR1 LGHDT and CDR2 YNNKEL (reference sequence). CDR3 sequence: CASSLAGQGAGYGYTF. The CDR3 region has the DNA TGTGCCAGCAGCCTAGCGGGACAGGGGGCCGGGTATGGCTACACCTTC.

The chain links TRBV6-5 to TRBJ1-3; 9 nucleotides agree with TRBD1. This CDR3 is built from 15 residues. The V gene's germline CDR1 is MNHEY and CDR2 SVGAGI. V shed 2 bases and J 4 bases; nucleotides not matched to a gene: 3. CDR3 region: CASSYVTGGGNTIYF. The CDR3 coding sequence is TGTGCCAGCAGTTACGTGACAGGGGGAGGAAACACCATATATTTT.

The chain uses TRBV2 and TRBJ2-7, with unresolved D. The CDR3 has 16 amino acids. The germline V gene encodes CDR1 SNHLY and CDR2 FYNNEI. The V and J ends lost 2 bases and 2 bases respectively, with 16 bases between them. In nucleotides, the CDR3 is TGTGCCAGCAGTGAAAGGCTCCCTAGGTGGACCTACGAGCAGTACTTC. It encodes CASSERLPRWTYEQYF.

The rearrangement joins TRBV27 to TRBJ1-1; 8 bases fit TRBD1. Germline lookup yields CDR1 MNHEY and CDR2 SMNVEV (reference sequence). Trimming cost V 5 bases and J 0 bases; bases outside gene matches: 17. There are 19 residues in the CDR3. DNA of the CDR3: TGTGCCAGCAGTAGGGGGAAGGGACAGGCAACGACACTGAACACTGAAGCTTTCTTT. It yields the protein CASSRGKGQATTLNTEAFF.

The chain has TRBV27 and TRBJ2-1, with TRBD1 identical over 8 bases. Germline V lookup: CDR1 MNHEY, CDR2 SMNVEV (reference sequence). V dropped 4 bases and J dropped 2; count of bases not matched to a gene: 4. The CDR3 extends over 15 amino acids. CDR3 sequence (DNA): TGTGCCAGCAGTTCAGGGGGCCCGGCCTACAATGAGCAGTTCTTC. Its translation is CASSSGGPAYNEQFF.

The V gene is TRBV5-1, the J gene TRBJ1-6; 10 nucleotides align to TRBD1. V was pared by 4 bases and J by 10 bases, with 14 bases of the junction left unmatched. There are 17 residues in the CDR3. Germline assignment: CDR1 SGHRS and CDR2 YFSETQ. The CDR3 nucleotides are TGCGCCAGCAGCCGGACAGGGGGAGGAGAGGGAAGGTCACCCCTCCACTTT. Translation gives CASSRTGGGEGRSPLHF.

This clone was observed once. The chain recombines TRBV19 with TRBJ1-2; 7 nucleotides line up with TRBD1. V shed 7 bases, J shed 3 bases, and the junction held 11 bases outside the gene matches. Germline V gene sequence: CDR1 LNHDA, CDR2 SQIVND (reference sequence). The CDR3 has 15 residues. The CDR3 here is CASTIERGPYYGYTF. CDR3 DNA sequence: TGTGCCAGTACTATTGAGAGGGGGCCCTACTATGGCTACACCTTC.

The chain combines TRBV11-3 with TRBJ1-5; no clear D. V was cut by 3 bases and J by 5 bases, with 8 bases left in between. CDR3 size: 13 residues. The germline gives CDR1 SGHNT, CDR2 YENEEA. The DNA for the CDR3 is TGTGCCAGCAGCTTTCTTCCCGATCAGCCCCAGCATTTT. It encodes CASSFLPDQPQHF.

V usage is TRBV16 and J usage is TRBJ2-7, with D possibly matching TRBD1 (6 bases). The CDR3 loop spans 16 amino acids. The germline gives CDR1 KGHSY, CDR2 FQNENV. Between the trimmed V and J ends, which lost 3 bases and 0 bases, there was a span of 15 bases. CDR3 in DNA: TGTGCCAGCAGCCAGTTTTACCGGGACACCTCCTACGAGCAGTACTTC. Protein: CASSQFYRDTSYEQYF. Combining the CDR3 with reference TRBV16 and TRBJ2-7 gives the whole variable domain GEEVAQTPKHLVRGEGQKAKLYCAPIKGHSYVFWYQQVLKNEFKFLISFQNENVFDETGMPKERFSAKCLPNSPCSLEIQATKLEDSAVYFCASSQFYRDTSYEQYFGPGTRLTVT.